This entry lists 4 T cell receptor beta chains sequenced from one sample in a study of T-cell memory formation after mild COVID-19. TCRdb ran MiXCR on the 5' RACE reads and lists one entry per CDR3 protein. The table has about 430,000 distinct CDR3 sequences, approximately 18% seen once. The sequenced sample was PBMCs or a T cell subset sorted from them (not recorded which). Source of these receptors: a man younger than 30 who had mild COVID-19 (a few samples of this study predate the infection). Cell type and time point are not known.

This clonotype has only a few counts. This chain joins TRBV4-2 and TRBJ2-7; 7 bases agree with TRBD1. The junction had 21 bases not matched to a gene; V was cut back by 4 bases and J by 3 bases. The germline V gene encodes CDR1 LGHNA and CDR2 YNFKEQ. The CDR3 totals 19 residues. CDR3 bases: TGTGCCAGCAGCCGACAAGAGGGGCCCTGCCGGGACAGTAGCTACGAGCAGTACGTC. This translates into CASSRQEGPCRDSSYEQYV.

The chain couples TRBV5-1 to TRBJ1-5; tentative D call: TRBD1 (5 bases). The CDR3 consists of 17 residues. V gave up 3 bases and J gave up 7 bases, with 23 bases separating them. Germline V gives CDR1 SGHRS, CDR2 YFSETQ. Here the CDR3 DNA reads TGCGCCAGCAGCTCACACCGGGACCCCGGAGCTGGACAGCCCCAGCATTTT. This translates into CASSSHRDPGAGQPQHF.

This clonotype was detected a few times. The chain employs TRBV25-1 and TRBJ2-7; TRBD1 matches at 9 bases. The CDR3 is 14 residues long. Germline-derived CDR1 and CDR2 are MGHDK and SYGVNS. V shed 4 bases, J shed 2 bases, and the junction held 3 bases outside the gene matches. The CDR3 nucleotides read TGTGCCAGCAGTGTCGGGGACAGGGCCTACGAGCAGTACTTC. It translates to CASSVGDRAYEQYF.

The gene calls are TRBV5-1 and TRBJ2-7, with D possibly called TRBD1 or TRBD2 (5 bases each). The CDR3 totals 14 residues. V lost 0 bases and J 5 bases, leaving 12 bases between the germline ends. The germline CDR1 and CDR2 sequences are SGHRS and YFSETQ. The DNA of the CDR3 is TGCGCCAGCAGCTTGGGAGGGGCTTTCAACGAGCAGTACTTC. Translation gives CASSLGGAFNEQYF.